The 30 T cell receptor beta chains given below trace back to one sample, sequenced in a study of T cell changes during pregnancy in multiple sclerosis (dated by TCRdb to about 2019). Receptor libraries were prepared by the immunoSEQ multiplex PCR assay. This is the immuneACCESS table as TCRdb keeps it, with only in-frame sequences that have V and J called. A part of the clones is gone; compared with another copy, unresolved V genes explain less than half, and the rest is unexplained. This sample lists approximately 84,000 clones; 90% to 95% were detected once. The ten largest account for about 1% of the sample. The sequencing used peripheral blood, collected in the second trimester of pregnancy. Every receptor here comes from a female donor in good health, enrolled as a control in a pregnancy study.

The chain has TRBV9 and TRBJ2-1; the D is unclear. Germline CDR1 and CDR2: SGDLS and YYNGEE. This CDR3 is 13 amino acids long. The ends were cut back, 3 bases at V and 4 bases at J, with 8 bases in the middle. CDR3 in amino acids: CASSARSYNEQFF. CDR3 DNA: TGTGCCAGCAGCGCCCGGAGTTACAATGAGCAGTTCTTC.

The chain recombines TRBV25-1 with TRBJ2-3; TRBD2 agrees at 8 bases. This CDR3 is 16 amino acids long. Germline CDR1 and CDR2: MGHDK and SYGVNS. Trimming removed 3 bases from V and 4 bases from J; junction bases left unmatched: 9. The CDR3 sequence: CASSDSREGPPDTQYF. CDR3 DNA sequence: TGTGCCAGCAGTGACTCCCGGGAGGGCCCCCCAGATACGCAGTATTTT.

This chain connects TRBV9 to TRBJ2-7; 9 nucleotides match TRBD1. Germline values: CDR1 SGDLS, CDR2 YYNGEE. V was pared by 3 bases and J by 5 bases, with 6 bases of the junction left unmatched. The CDR3 consists of 14 residues. The CDR3 is CASSAPTGGNEQYF. The CDR3 DNA sequence: TGTGCCAGCAGCGCACCAACAGGGGGCAACGAGCAGTACTTC.

The chain combines TRBV19 with TRBJ2-7; 11 nucleotides match TRBD2. The V gene's germline CDR1 is LNHDA and CDR2 SQIVND (reference sequence). The V and J ends lost 6 bases and 6 bases, in that order; junction bases with no gene match: 13. The CDR3 sequence is 16 residues long. The CDR3 region has the DNA TGTGCCAGTAGATCCCGGGCGACTAGCGGGATCGCCGAGCAGTACTTC. This translates into CASRSRATSGIAEQYF.

This chain links TRBV19 with TRBJ2-1; 10 bases align to TRBD2. Germline-derived CDR1 and CDR2 are LNHDA and SQIVND (reference sequence). This CDR3 is built from 16 residues. Trimming removed 1 base from V and 3 bases from J; junction bases left unmatched: 3. DNA for the CDR3: TGTGCCAGTAGTATAGTATTAGCGGGAGGCTACAATGAGCAGTTCTTC. Amino acids: CASSIVLAGGYNEQFF.

The chain joins TRBV28 to TRBJ2-2; 7 bases match TRBD2. This CDR3 comprises 14 residues. V was clipped by 3 bases and J by 6 bases; unmatched bases: 4. Germline V CDR1 and CDR2: MDHEN, SYDVKM. The CDR3 reads CASSLGGVPGELFF. CDR3 in DNA: TGTGCCAGCAGTTTGGGAGGGGTCCCCGGGGAGCTGTTTTTT.

V usage is TRBV2 and J usage is TRBJ1-4; D is undetermined. CDR3 length: 15 residues. Trimming removed 5 bases at V and 4 bases at J, with 14 bases between. Germline loops: CDR1 SNHLY, CDR2 FYNNEI. The CDR3 sequence: CASSRKGRGNEKLFF. The CDR3 DNA reads TGTGCCAGCAGTAGGAAAGGGAGAGGTAATGAAAAACTGTTTTTT.

V gene TRBV5-1 combines with J gene TRBJ2-1, with D perhaps TRBD2 (5 bases). The V end was cut by 0 bases, the J end by 4 bases, with 11 bases between. Germline CDR1 is SGHRS and CDR2 is YFSETQ. The CDR3 spans 15 residues. CDR3 coding DNA: TGCGCCAGCAGCTTGGAAGGCGGGCAGTACAATGAGCAGTTCTTC. Its translation: CASSLEGGQYNEQFF.

This chain uses TRBV4-1 with TRBJ2-1; 12 bases map to TRBD2. The germline V gene has CDR1 MGHRA and CDR2 YSYEKL. After removal of 0 bases from V and 6 bases from J, the junction contained 6 bases not matched to a gene. This CDR3 has 17 amino acids. Here the CDR3 reads CASSQESRTSGTNEQFF. The DNA of the CDR3 is TGCGCCAGCAGCCAAGAGTCCCGGACTAGCGGGACCAATGAGCAGTTCTTC.

V gene TRBV27 combines with J gene TRBJ2-7, with 11 bases aligning to TRBD1. The CDR3 has 14 amino acids. From germline, CDR1 is MNHEY and CDR2 SMNVEV (reference sequence). The V and J ends lost 5 bases and 7 bases, in that order; junction bases with no gene match: 7. The CDR3 region is CASSPGTGGWEQYF. CDR3 nucleotide sequence: TGTGCCAGCAGTCCCGGGACAGGGGGGTGGGAGCAGTACTTC.

The chain couples TRBV28 to TRBJ2-7; TRBD1 matches 7 bases. This CDR3 has 14 amino acids. Unmatched junction bases numbered 11, after V lost 5 bases and J lost 7 bases. CDR1 and CDR2 from the germline V gene are MDHEN and SYDVKM. In DNA form, the CDR3 reads TGTGCCAGCAGTCCCGGGACAGACTTGGGTGAGCAGTACTTC. Translated: CASSPGTDLGEQYF. Together with reference TRBV28 and TRBJ2-7, the CDR3 gives the full variable domain: DVKVTQSSRYLVKRTGEKVFLECVQDMDHENMFWYRQDPGLGLRLIYFSYDVKMKEKGDIPEGYSVSREKKERFSLILESASTNQTSMYLCASSPGTDLGEQYFGPGTRLTVT.

The count of this clone is one. The chain recombines TRBV5-1 with TRBJ2-5; possible D gene TRBD1, 6 bases. The V end was cut by 0 bases, the J end by 4 bases, with 10 bases between. Germline V lookup: CDR1 SGHRS, CDR2 YFSETQ. The CDR3 is 14 amino acids. DNA of the CDR3: TGCGCCAGCAGCTTGGAAGCAGGGGTAGAGACCCAGTACTTC. Protein product: CASSLEAGVETQYF. Variable domain in full (rest from reference TRBV5-1 and TRBJ2-5): KAGVTQTPRYLIKTRGQQVTLSCSPISGHRSVSWYQQTPGQGLQFLFEYFSETQRNKGNFPGRFSGRQFSNSRSEMNVSTLELGDSALYLCASSLEAGVETQYFGPGTRLLVL.

This clone showed up just once. V and J are TRBV6-5 and TRBJ2-7; TRBD1 aligns across 10 bases. V gave up 2 bases and J gave up 4 bases; unmatched junction bases: 5. Germline V gene data show CDR1 as MNHEY and CDR2 as SVGAGI. The CDR3 covers 15 residues. The CDR3 coding sequence is TGTGCCAGCAGTTACAAGGACAGGGGGACATACGAGCAGTACTTC. This encodes CASSYKDRGTYEQYF.

The V and J genes are TRBV11-2 and TRBJ1-2, with a weak D call TRBD1 (5 bases). The ends were cut back, 5 bases at V and 4 bases at J, with 17 bases in the middle. CDR3 length: 15 residues. Germline V gene data show CDR1 as SGHAT and CDR2 as FQNNGV. The CDR3 region has the DNA TGTGCCAGCAGCCTTAGCTCGGGGGGTTCCTATGGCTACACCTTC. It codes for CASSLSSGGSYGYTF.

The chain recombines TRBV18 with TRBJ1-5; no definite D call. V shed 8 bases and J shed 4 bases, with 12 bases lying between them. The CDR3 loop spans 13 amino acids. Per germline, CDR1 KGHSH and CDR2 LQKENI. Here the CDR3 reads CASTQVQNQPQHF. The CDR3 coding sequence is TGTGCCAGCACGCAGGTCCAAAATCAGCCCCAGCATTTT.

This chain connects TRBV25-1 to TRBJ2-1, with 7 bases that match TRBD1. The CDR3 length is 15 residues. The V segment lost 5 bases and the J segment 8 bases; nucleotides outside the gene matches: 12. Germline V gives CDR1 MGHDK, CDR2 SYGVNS. CDR3 sequence reads: CASSKITGALYEQFF. CDR3 DNA: TGTGCCAGCAGTAAAATAACAGGGGCTTTATATGAGCAGTTCTTC.

V is TRBV30 and J is TRBJ2-3; D may be TRBD2 (6 bases). V lost 0 bases to trimming and J lost 8 bases, with 21 bases between them. Germline CDR1 reads GTSNPN; CDR2 reads SVGIG (reference sequence). The CDR3 runs 16 residues. CDR3 protein: CAWSVSRGAGGGTQYF. The CDR3 coding sequence is TGTGCCTGGAGTGTCTCCAGAGGAGCGGGCGGCGGTACGCAGTATTTT.

The rearrangement links TRBV29-1 to TRBJ1-2; 7 nucleotides align to TRBD1. From germline, CDR1 is SQVTM and CDR2 ANQGSEA. The CDR3 sequence is 13 residues long. The trim removed 4 bases at V and 0 bases at J, leaving 2 bases unmatched. As DNA, the CDR3 is TGCAGCGTTGGGACAGGAGCTAACTATGGCTACACCTTC. It encodes CSVGTGANYGYTF.

In this sample, this clone turned up a few times. The chain joins TRBV6-6 to TRBJ2-1, with 7 bases aligning to TRBD2. The CDR3 has 13 residues. Unmatched junction bases numbered 8, after V lost 6 bases and J lost 9 bases. Per the germline V gene, CDR1 is MNHNY and CDR2 is SVGAGI (reference sequence). This CDR3 is CASSRTRSLEQFF. CDR3 sequence (DNA): TGTGCCAGCAGCAGGACTAGATCTCTTGAGCAGTTCTTC.

CDR3 protein: CASSEGRAGEQFF. CDR3 bases: TGTGCCAGCAGTGAAGGCAGAGCGGGTGAGCAGTTCTTC. The chain uses TRBV25-1 and TRBJ2-1; perhaps TRBD2 as D (6 bases). This CDR3 contains 13 residues. Trimming removed 2 bases at V and 9 bases at J, with 11 bases between. The germline CDR1 and CDR2 sequences are MGHDK and SYGVNS.

The table lists this clone with many counts. The rearrangement joins TRBV25-1 to TRBJ1-5; 10 bases align to TRBD1. The V gene end was trimmed by 5 bases and the J gene end by 4 bases; junction bases not matched to a gene: 5. Germline V CDR1 and CDR2: MGHDK, SYGVNS. The CDR3 spans 15 residues. The CDR3 here is CASSPGTGENQPQHF. CDR3 DNA sequence: TGTGCCAGCAGTCCGGGGACAGGGGAGAATCAGCCCCAGCATTTT. Full variable domain (remainder filled in from reference TRBV25-1 and TRBJ1-5): EADIYQTPRYLVIGTGKKITLECSQTMGHDKMYWYQQDPGMELHLIHYSYGVNSTEKGDLSSESTVSRIRTEHFPLTLESARPSHTSQYLCASSPGTGENQPQHFGDGTRLSIL.

The V gene is TRBV29-1, the J gene TRBJ2-4, with D perhaps TRBD2 (5 bases). Germline V lookup: CDR1 SQVTM, CDR2 ANQGSEA. The CDR3 is 14 residues long. V lost 4 bases to trimming and J lost 1 base, with 11 bases between them. The CDR3 protein is CSVVDTGAKNIQYF. The CDR3 region has the DNA TGCAGCGTTGTGGATACGGGGGCCAAAAACATTCAGTACTTC.

The rearrangement links TRBV7-7 to TRBJ1-4, with 7 bases lining up with TRBD1. V shed 5 bases and J 2 bases; nucleotides not matched to a gene: 5. Germline V CDR1 and CDR2: SSHAT, FNYEAQ (reference sequence). The CDR3 runs 15 residues. CDR3 loop: CASSVKTGTNEKLFF. The CDR3 coding sequence is TGTGCCAGCAGCGTTAAGACAGGGACTAATGAAAAACTGTTTTTT.

The chain has TRBV5-1 and TRBJ2-7; tentatively, D is TRBD2 (5 bases). This CDR3 contains 12 residues. Germline assignment: CDR1 SGHRS and CDR2 YFSETQ. Trimming took 1 base from V and 7 from J, leaving 9 bases between them. CDR3 in amino acids: CASSLPGDEQYF. The CDR3 region has the DNA TGCGCCAGCAGCTTGCCCGGGGATGAGCAGTACTTC.

The J gene is TRBJ2-7, the V gene TRBV28, with unresolved D. The CDR3 totals 14 residues. Deletions cut 3 bases from V and 3 bases from J, with 12 bases between. Germline lookup yields CDR1 MDHEN and CDR2 SYDVKM. CDR3 sequence (DNA): TGTGCCAGCAGTTTTTCCACTGAAAACTACGAGCAGTACTTC. It codes for CASSFSTENYEQYF.

V is TRBV14 and J is TRBJ2-3; 7 nucleotides align to TRBD2. J lost 6 bases, V lost 0 bases, and 3 bases had no gene match. CDR3 length: 14 amino acids. Per the germline V gene, CDR1 is SGHDN and CDR2 is FVKESK. The CDR3 sequence is CASSQETSWDTQYF. CDR3 nucleotides: TGTGCCAGCAGCCAAGAGACTAGCTGGGATACGCAGTATTTT.

The genes are TRBV2 and TRBJ2-1, with a possible D match to TRBD1 (6 bases). The CDR3 is made up of 16 amino acids. The V and J ends lost 1 base and 1 base respectively, with 11 bases between them. Germline V gives CDR1 SNHLY, CDR2 FYNNEI. For the CDR3, the DNA is TGTGCCAGCAGTGAAGTTGGGGGCAGATCCTACAATGAGCAGTTCTTC. Translating gives CASSEVGGRSYNEQFF.

This sequence joins TRBV28 and TRBJ2-3; TRBD2 is a possible D gene (6 bases). Germline CDR1 and CDR2: MDHEN and SYDVKM. Trimming took 5 bases from V and 2 from J, leaving 23 bases between them. There are 18 residues in the CDR3. The CDR3 nucleotides are TGTGCCAGCAGTCGCTCCTTGAGTATTAGCGGTGACACAGATACGCAGTATTTT. It translates to CASSRSLSISGDTDTQYF.

This chain joins TRBV18 and TRBJ2-3; TRBD2 might be the D (6 bases). CDR1 KGHSH and CDR2 LQKENI come from the germline V gene. Trimming pared 4 bases from V and 4 bases from J, leaving 9 bases between. The CDR3 is 13 amino acids. CDR3 nucleotides: TGTGCCAGCTCACGAGGGACTGCAGATACGCAGTATTTT. It encodes CASSRGTADTQYF.

This clone was picked up one time. The V gene is TRBV10-3, the J gene TRBJ1-1, with D possibly matching TRBD1 (6 bases). Germline CDR1 is ENHRY and CDR2 is SYGVKD. The CDR3 length is 12 residues. The V gene lost 4 bases and the J gene lost 8 bases, with 11 bases spanning the gap. CDR3 sequence (DNA): TGTGCCATCAGTGGAACAGGGATGGAAGCTTTCTTT. As protein: CAISGTGMEAFF.